The present TCR beta chain was sequenced within a study of blood T cells in healthy people across ages. Trimming stripped 5 bases from V and 8 bases from J, with 16 bases between. CDR3 length: 14 amino acids. CDR1 and CDR2 from the germline V gene are SGHVS and FNYEAQ. The second PCR ran about 7 to 12 cycles with a sample-barcoded 5' primer and J-beta primers. TCRdb called the 5' RACE reads again in MiXCR, with one record for every CDR3 protein. The sample holds 1 million or so distinct CDR3 sequences; under 45% are singletons and the top ten take approximately 17%. This clonotype was sampled from an older woman in good health. Material for sequencing was blood. The rearrangement uses TRBV7-6 and TRBJ2-1, with D perhaps matching TRBD1 (6 bases). The CDR3 protein is CASSLQGFGDEQFF. In DNA form, the CDR3 reads TGTGCCAGCAGCCTCCAGGGGTTCGGGGATGAGCAGTTCTTC.